This TCR beta chain was captured in a study of control samples from healthy donors and cancer patients. Using immunoSEQ multiplex PCR, the repertoire was profiled, and TCRdb retains in-frame clones only, with some absent. The data show roughly 84,000 clones, 91% seen once. V was pared by 0 bases and J by 8 bases, with 16 bases between. There are 14 residues in the CDR3. Per germline, CDR1 SQVTM and CDR2 ANQGSEA. The TCR was taken from a middle-aged man in good health. This chain links TRBV29-1 with TRBJ1-2; D is uncertain. The sequenced sample was blood. CDR3 sequence reads: CSVEDLRDSGGYTF. For the CDR3, the DNA is TGCAGCGTTGAAGATCTTAGGGATTCGGGAGGCTACACCTTC.